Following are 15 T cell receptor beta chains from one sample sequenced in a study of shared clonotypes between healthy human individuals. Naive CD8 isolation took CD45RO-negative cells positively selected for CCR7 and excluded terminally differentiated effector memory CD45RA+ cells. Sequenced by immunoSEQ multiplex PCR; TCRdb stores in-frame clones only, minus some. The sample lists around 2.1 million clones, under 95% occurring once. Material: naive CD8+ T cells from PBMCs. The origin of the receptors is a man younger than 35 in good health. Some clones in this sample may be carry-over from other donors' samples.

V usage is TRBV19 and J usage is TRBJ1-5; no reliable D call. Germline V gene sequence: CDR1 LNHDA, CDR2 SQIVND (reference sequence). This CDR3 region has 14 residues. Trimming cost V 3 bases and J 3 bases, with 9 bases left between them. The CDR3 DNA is TGTGCCAGTAGTATCTTCGGGGACAATCAGCCCCAGCATTTT. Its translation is CASSIFGDNQPQHF.

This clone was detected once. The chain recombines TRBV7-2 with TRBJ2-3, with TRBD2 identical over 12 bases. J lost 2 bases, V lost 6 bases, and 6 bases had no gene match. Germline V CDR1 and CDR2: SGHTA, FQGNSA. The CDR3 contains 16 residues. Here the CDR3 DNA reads TGTGCCAGCAGGATGGGGACTAGCGGGTACACAGATACGCAGTATTTT. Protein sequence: CASRMGTSGYTDTQYF.

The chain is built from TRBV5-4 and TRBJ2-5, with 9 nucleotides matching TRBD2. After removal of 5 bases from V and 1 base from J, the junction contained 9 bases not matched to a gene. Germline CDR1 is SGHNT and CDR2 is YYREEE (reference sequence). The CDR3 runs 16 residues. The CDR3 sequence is CASSSPGLALQETQYF. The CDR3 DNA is TGTGCCAGCAGTTCACCGGGACTAGCTCTCCAAGAGACCCAGTACTTC.

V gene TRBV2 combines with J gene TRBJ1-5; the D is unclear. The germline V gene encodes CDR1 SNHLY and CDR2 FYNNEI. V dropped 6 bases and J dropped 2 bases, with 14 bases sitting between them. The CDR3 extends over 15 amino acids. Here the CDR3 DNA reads TGTGCCAGCAGGATCAAACCCGGAGGCAATCAGCCCCAGCATTTT. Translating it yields CASRIKPGGNQPQHF.

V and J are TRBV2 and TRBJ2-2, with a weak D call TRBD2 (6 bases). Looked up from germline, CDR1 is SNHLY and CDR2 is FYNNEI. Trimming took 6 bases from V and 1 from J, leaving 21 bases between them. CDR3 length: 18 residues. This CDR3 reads CASSSPVRGTKNTGELFF. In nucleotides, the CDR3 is TGTGCCAGCAGCTCACCCGTGCGGGGAACAAAGAACACCGGGGAGCTGTTTTTT. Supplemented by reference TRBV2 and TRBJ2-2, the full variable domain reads EPEVTQTPSHQVTQMGQEVILRCVPISNHLYFYWYRQILGQKVEFLVSFYNNEISEKSEIFDDQFSVERPDGSNFTLKIRSTKLEDSAMYFCASSSPVRGTKNTGELFFGEGSRLTVL.

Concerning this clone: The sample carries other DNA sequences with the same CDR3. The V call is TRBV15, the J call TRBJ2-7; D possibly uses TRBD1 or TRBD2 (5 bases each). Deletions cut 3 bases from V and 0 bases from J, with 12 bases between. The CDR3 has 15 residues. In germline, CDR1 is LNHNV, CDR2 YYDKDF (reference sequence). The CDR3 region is CATSRGTVSSYEQYF. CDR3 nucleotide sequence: TGTGCCACCAGCAGGGGGACCGTTAGCTCCTACGAGCAGTACTTC. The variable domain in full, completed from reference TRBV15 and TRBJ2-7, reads DAMVIQNPRYQVTQFGKPVTLSCSQTLNHNVMYWYQQKSSQAPKLLFHYYDKDFNNEADTPDNFQSRRPNTSFCFLDIRSPGLGDTAMYLCATSRGTVSSYEQYFGPGTRLTVT.

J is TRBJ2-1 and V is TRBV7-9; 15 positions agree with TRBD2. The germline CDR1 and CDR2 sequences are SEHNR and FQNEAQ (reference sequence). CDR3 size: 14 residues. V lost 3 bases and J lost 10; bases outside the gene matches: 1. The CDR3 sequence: CASSFGLAGGEQFF. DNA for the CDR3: TGTGCCAGCAGCTTCGGACTAGCGGGAGGGGAGCAGTTCTTC.

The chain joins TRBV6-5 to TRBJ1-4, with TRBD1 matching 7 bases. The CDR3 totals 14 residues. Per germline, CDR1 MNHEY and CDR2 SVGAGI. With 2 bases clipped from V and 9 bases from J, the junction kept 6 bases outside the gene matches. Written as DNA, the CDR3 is TGTGCCAGCAGTTACAGTACGACAGGGCAAAAACTGTTTTTT. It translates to CASSYSTTGQKLFF.

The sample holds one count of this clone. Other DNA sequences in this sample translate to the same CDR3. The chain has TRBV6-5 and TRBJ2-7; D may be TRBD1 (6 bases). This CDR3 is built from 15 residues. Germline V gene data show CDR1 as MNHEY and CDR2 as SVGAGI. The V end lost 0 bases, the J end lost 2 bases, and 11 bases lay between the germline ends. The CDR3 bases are TGTGCCAGCAGTTACTCTACAGGGCGTACCTACGAGCAGTACTTC. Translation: CASSYSTGRTYEQYF.

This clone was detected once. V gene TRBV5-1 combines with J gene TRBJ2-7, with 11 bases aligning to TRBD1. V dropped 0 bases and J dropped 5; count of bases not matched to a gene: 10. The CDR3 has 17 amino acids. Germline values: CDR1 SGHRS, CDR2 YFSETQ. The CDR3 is CASSLEGTGGAGDEQYF. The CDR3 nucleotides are TGCGCCAGCAGCTTGGAAGGGACAGGGGGTGCTGGGGACGAGCAGTACTTC.

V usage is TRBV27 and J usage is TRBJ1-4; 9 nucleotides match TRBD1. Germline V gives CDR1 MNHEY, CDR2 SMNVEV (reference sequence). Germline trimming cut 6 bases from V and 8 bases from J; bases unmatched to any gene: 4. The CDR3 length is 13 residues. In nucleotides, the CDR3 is TGTGCCAGCAGGGCCGGGACAGGGGAAAAACTGTTTTTT. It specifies CASRAGTGEKLFF.

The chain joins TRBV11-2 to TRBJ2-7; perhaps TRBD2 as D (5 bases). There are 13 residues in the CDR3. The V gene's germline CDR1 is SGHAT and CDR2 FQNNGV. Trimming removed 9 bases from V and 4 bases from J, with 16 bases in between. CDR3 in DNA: TGTGCCAGTGCCGGTTCGGACTCTTACGAGCAGTACTTC. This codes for CASAGSDSYEQYF. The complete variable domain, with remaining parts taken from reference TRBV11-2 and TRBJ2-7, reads EAGVAQSPRYKIIEKRQSVAFWCNPISGHATLYWYQQILGQGPKLLIQFQNNGVVDDSQLPKDRFSAERLKGVDSTLKIQPAKLEDSAVYLCASAGSDSYEQYFGPGTRLTVT.

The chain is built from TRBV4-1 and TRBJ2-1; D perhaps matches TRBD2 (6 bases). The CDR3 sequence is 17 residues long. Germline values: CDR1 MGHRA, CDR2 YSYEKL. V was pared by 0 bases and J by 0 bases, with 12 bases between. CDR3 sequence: CASSQDSAGPSYNEQFF. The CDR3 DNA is TGCGCCAGCAGCCAAGATTCGGCGGGGCCCTCCTACAATGAGCAGTTCTTC.

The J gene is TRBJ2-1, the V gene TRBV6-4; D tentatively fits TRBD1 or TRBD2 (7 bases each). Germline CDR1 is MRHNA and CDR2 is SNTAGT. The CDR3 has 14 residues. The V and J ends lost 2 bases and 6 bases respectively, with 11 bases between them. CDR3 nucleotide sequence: TGTGCCAGCAGTGACAGCAGGGGGGGCAATGAGCAGTTCTTC. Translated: CASSDSRGGNEQFF.

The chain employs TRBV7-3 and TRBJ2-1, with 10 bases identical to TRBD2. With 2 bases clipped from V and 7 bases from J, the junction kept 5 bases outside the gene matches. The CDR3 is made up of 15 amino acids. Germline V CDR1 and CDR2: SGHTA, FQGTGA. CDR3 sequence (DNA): TGTGCCAGCAGCTTATTAGCGGGAGGCCTTAATGAGCAGTTCTTC. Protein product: CASSLLAGGLNEQFF.